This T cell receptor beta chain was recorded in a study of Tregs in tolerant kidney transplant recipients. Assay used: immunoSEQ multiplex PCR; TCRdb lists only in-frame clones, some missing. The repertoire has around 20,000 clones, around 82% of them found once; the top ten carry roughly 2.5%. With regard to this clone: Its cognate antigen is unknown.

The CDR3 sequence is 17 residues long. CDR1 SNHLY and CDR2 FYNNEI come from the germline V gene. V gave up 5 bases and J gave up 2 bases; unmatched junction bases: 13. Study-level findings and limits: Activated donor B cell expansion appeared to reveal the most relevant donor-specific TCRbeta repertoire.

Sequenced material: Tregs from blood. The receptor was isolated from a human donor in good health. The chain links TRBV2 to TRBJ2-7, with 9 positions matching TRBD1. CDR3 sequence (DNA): TGTGCCAGCAGTAAGTTAAGGGCCGGGACAGGGACCTACGAGCAGTACTTC. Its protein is CASSKLRAGTGTYEQYF.